This T cell receptor beta chain was retrieved from a study of blood T cell repertoires in COVID-19. Study in general: There were acute and convalescent COVID-19 samples, and they came from the United States, Italy and Spain. T cells, B-cell-depleted T cells, or PBMCs provided the cDNA or gDNA that served as material.

There are 15 residues in the CDR3. CDR1 is LNHNV and CDR2 is YYDKDF in the germline V gene (reference sequence). The V and J ends lost 2 bases and 11 bases, in that order; junction bases with no gene match: 10. As handled by the study authors: Amplifying reference gene primers gave estimates of nucleated cell counts. Profiling relied on immunoSEQ multiplex PCR, and the TCRdb table lists in-frame clones only, not all of them. V and J calls and clone size are as listed in that table; D and trimming were resolved from the DNA. Altogether about 320,000 clones are present, roughly nine tenths being singletons, with the ten largest covering around 3.9%.

Sequenced input: PBMCs or T cells enriched from blood (not recorded which). V and J are TRBV15 and TRBJ1-1; 11 nucleotides agree with TRBD1. This clonotype originated in a woman aged 25 to 39 who had been exposed to COVID-19. The CDR3 region is CATSRLPGQGGDAFF. In DNA form, the CDR3 reads TGTGCCACCAGCAGATTACCGGGACAGGGGGGTGACGCTTTCTTT. The entire variable domain, with the rest obtained from reference TRBV15 and TRBJ1-1, is as follows: DAMVIQNPRYQVTQFGKPVTLSCSQTLNHNVMYWYQQKSSQAPKLLFHYYDKDFNNEADTPDNFQSRRPNTSFCFLDIRSPGLGDTAMYLCATSRLPGQGGDAFFGQGTRLTVV.